This is a list of T cell receptor beta chains from one sample in a study of early T cells in non-severe SARS-CoV-2 infection. MiXCR, applied by TCRdb to the 5' RACE reads, yields one record per CDR3 protein. The sample holds about 89,000 distinct CDR3 sequences, 14% to 15% seen once. Sequencing was performed on whole blood. These receptors came from an adult who was a healthcare worker with PCR-confirmed SARS-CoV-2 infection or an uninfected control (not recorded which). CDR3s leave out the opening cysteine and the closing phenylalanine or tryptophan. The D gene is left open where the match is weak. The listing skips clone size in some rows; elsewhere it reads once, few, many or a size class.

TRBJ2-3 TRBV11-3 - - ASSLTYGGSSTDTQY
TRBJ2-3 TRBV7-9 TRBD2 many ASKAGADTQY
TRBJ2-3 TRBV3-1 TRBD2 many ASSPTSGGTDTQY
TRBJ2-3 TRBV2 TRBD2 - ASNPPSGTADTQY
TRBJ2-5 TRBV4-1 - - ASSQSWSETQY
TRBJ1-1 TRBV3-1 - few ASSQGMATEAF
TRBJ2-1 TRBV24-1 - many ATSDLSSGIGRQF
TRBJ1-2 TRBV12-3/TRBV12-4 TRBD1 few ASSHPRDSLYGYT
TRBJ2-4 TRBV6-9 - few ATILEDGKLAKNIQY
TRBJ2-2 TRBV7-2 - few ASSFGGPGTGELF
TRBJ1-2 TRBV28 - - ASSFSRGAVYGYT
TRBJ2-3 TRBV11-2 - - ASSFTNTDTQY
TRBJ2-1 TRBV7-3 TRBD2 - ASSSQPSGSTMTQF
TRBJ2-1 TRBV12-3/TRBV12-4 TRBD2 - ASSSRAGGPSYNEQF
TRBJ2-5 TRBV6-2/TRBV6-3 TRBD2 - ASSYGAGAYETQY
TRBJ2-2 TRBV7-8 - - ASSSAGQNTGELF
TRBJ1-1 TRBV14 - - ASSRGINTEAF
TRBJ1-5 TRBV10-1 - many ASSEGSGRNQPQH
TRBJ2-2 TRBV4-2 - - ASSQDESGELF
TRBJ2-3 TRBV2 TRBD2 few ASSEFRPSGGARDTQY
TRBJ2-1 TRBV7-3 - few ASSAGQNSYNEQF
TRBJ2-2 TRBV6-1 TRBD1 many ASSDSGGRTGELF
TRBJ2-3 TRBV29-1 TRBD2 - SVSSGGSTDTQY
TRBJ1-2 TRBV2 - - ASSEGRSNYGYT
TRBJ2-1 TRBV7-2 TRBD2 many ASSLARGTSGGGSYNEQF
TRBJ1-1 TRBV6-5 - few ASSWTAPMNTEAF
TRBJ1-1 TRBV13 - - ASSLKGPNTEAF
TRBJ2-2 TRBV7-3 TRBD1 few ASSLTADRAGELF
TRBJ2-5 TRBV3-1 - few ASSQDGVTKTQY
TRBJ2-3 TRBV5-1 - few ASSLAFTRTDTQY
TRBJ1-1 TRBV21-1 - - ASRWSWTGVMNTEAF
TRBJ1-5 TRBV10-2 - many ASSVVTDSNQPQH
TRBJ1-2 TRBV19 - - ASSELRNYGYT
TRBJ2-3 TRBV15 - - ATSGRQGLYSSTDTQY
TRBJ1-1 TRBV7-9 TRBD1 - ASSPEQGVRNTEAF
TRBJ2-6 TRBV7-6 - few ASSLDTGKAGANVLT
TRBJ2-3 TRBV4-1 TRBD1 few ASSPRLSDRGNTQY
TRBJ1-4 TRBV5-1 - - ASSWEGLGEKLF
TRBJ1-5 TRBV7-2 - few ASSLVSRNNRYSNQPQH